Given below is one T cell receptor beta chain in context. Its antigen is currently unknown. This sample was taken from a study of cytomegalovirus exposure and HLA in healthy donors. Study overall: The 120 or so validation repertoires, a later analysis reported, used the same platform as the 666 first-cohort repertoires.

Libraries were prepared by immunoSEQ multiplex PCR; TCRdb keeps only in-frame clonotypes and omits some of them. The sample includes 110,000 to 150,000 clones, about four fifths of them seen just once. Germline assignment: CDR1 SGHRS and CDR2 YFSETQ. The CDR3 loop spans 16 amino acids. The ends lost 4 bases at V and 5 bases at J; junction bases unmatched: 7. Whole-study results and caveats: Among TCR beta chains, those listed as cytomegalovirus-associated numbered about 160. Under in vitro conditions, a few CMV-associated chains were confirmed as specific for CMV antigens.

This sequence was found in a woman aged 25-40 years in good health and CMV-seronegative. The sample consisted of PBMCs. This chain connects TRBV5-1 to TRBJ2-5; 14 positions match TRBD2. The CDR3 spells CASSTGTSGGSETQYF. CDR3 sequence (DNA): TGCGCCAGCAGCACCGGGACTAGCGGGGGATCGGAGACCCAGTACTTC.